The TCR beta chain under discussion was sequenced for a study of blood T cell repertoires in COVID-19. Across the study: Whether acute or convalescent, the COVID-19 samples came from the United States, Italy and Spain. PBMCs, B-cell-depleted T cells, or T cells provided the cDNA or gDNA that made up the material.

Original methodology: From reference gene primer amplification, estimates of nucleated cell counts were derived. The table came from immunoSEQ multiplex PCR; TCRdb's copy has only in-frame clones and leaves some out. V, J and clone size are taken as reported in that table, and D and trimming were inferred from the DNA itself. The data show under 200,000 clones, roughly 81% seen once. This clone has just one count. The specimen sequenced was peripheral blood. The source is a man between 35 and 55 years old with acute or convalescent COVID-19.

This chain's CDR3 is CASSPGQGGGMHEKLFF. DNA of the CDR3: TGTGCCAGCAGCCCGGGACAGGGAGGAGGAATGCATGAAAAACTGTTTTTT. The rearrangement uses TRBV7-2 and TRBJ1-4; 9 nucleotides line up with TRBD1. The CDR3 is 17 residues long. Germline CDR1 SGHTA, CDR2 FQGNSA. Trimming at V came to 5 bases and at J to 6 bases, leaving 13 bases not matched to a gene.